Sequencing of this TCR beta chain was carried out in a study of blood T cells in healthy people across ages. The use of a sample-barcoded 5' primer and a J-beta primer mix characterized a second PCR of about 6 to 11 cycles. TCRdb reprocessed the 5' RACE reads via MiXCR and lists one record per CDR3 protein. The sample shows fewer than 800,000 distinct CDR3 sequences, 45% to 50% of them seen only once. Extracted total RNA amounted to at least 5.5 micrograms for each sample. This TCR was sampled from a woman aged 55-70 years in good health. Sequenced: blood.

The CDR3 loop is CASSPPSRGLGELFF. Written as DNA, the CDR3 is TGTGCCAGCAGCCCACCCAGCAGGGGGCTAGGGGAGCTGTTTTTT. The chain employs TRBV7-9 and TRBJ2-2; TRBD1 matches 8 bases. V was clipped by 5 bases and J by 8 bases; unmatched bases: 10. The CDR3 has 15 amino acids. Looked up from germline, CDR1 is SEHNR and CDR2 is FQNEAQ (reference sequence).